This is a list of T cell receptor beta chains from one sample in a study of beta chain features in type 1 diabetes. The data were produced by immunoSEQ multiplex PCR, yet TCRdb's version contains in-frame clones alone and is incomplete. This table holds 500,000 to 650,000 clones, under 15% found once. The specimen was naive CD4+ T cells from blood. The origin of the receptors is a man aged 25-40 years with type 1 diabetes. Both conserved end residues are part of each CDR3.

J gene,V gene,CDR3 protein
TRBJ1-2,TRBV7-8,CASSVTGQGGYGYTF
TRBJ2-3,TRBV18,CASSPSDTQYF
TRBJ2-1,TRBV11-2,CASSLGGLSYNEQFF
TRBJ1-4,TRBV19,CASSIWEPGGEKLFF
TRBJ2-5,TRBV7-6,CASSLGEWTETQYF
TRBJ1-5,TRBV9,CASSAQGTRNQPQHF
TRBJ1-4,TRBV16,CASSYTLPLGKLFF
TRBJ2-7,TRBV9,CASSVEDRAYEQYF
TRBJ2-3,TRBV27,CASRLQGTDTQYF
TRBJ1-1,TRBV6-5,CASSPSDRVGTEAFF
TRBJ1-3,TRBV10-3,CAISNSGDFGNTIYF